This T cell receptor (beta chain) was observed in a study of blood T cell repertoires in COVID-19. Per the authors' pipeline: The assay estimated nucleated cells by amplifying reference gene primers. Method: immunoSEQ multiplex PCR; TCRdb's copy keeps in-frame clones and lacks some. The DNA gave D and trimming, while V, J and clone size come from that table. The repertoire has around 260,000 clones, around 90% of them found once; the top ten carry 0.65% to 0.8%. V shed 4 bases, J shed 6 bases, and the junction held 8 bases outside the gene matches. The germline gives CDR1 SGDLS, CDR2 YYNGEE. CDR3 size: 14 residues.

The TCR originated in a human donor in a cohort sampled during active COVID-19. Sample: peripheral blood. The chain has TRBV9 and TRBJ2-7; TRBD2 matches 9 bases. CDR3 coding DNA: TGTGCCAGCAGCCCCGGGCTAGCGGGATTCGAGCAGTACTTC. Encoded protein: CASSPGLAGFEQYF. Together with reference TRBV9 and TRBJ2-7, the CDR3 gives the full variable domain: DSGVTQTPKHLITATGQRVTLRCSPRSGDLSVYWYQQSLDQGLQFLIQYYNGEERAKGNILERFSAQQFPDLHSELNLSSLELGDSALYFCASSPGLAGFEQYFGPGTRLTVT.